A selection of T cell receptor beta chains follows, all from one sample in a study of blood T cell repertoires in COVID-19. Sequencing was performed with immunoSEQ multiplex PCR; in TCRdb, only in-frame clones are kept and a portion is missing. The sample lists 80,000 to 100,000 clones; 85% to 90% were seen once. Sample: peripheral blood. The receptor source for this set is a woman older than 75 in a cohort sampled during active or convalescent COVID-19. CDR3s include the opening cysteine and the closing phenylalanine or tryptophan. The order of the fields is D gene, clone size, J gene, V gene, CDR3 DNA, CDR3 protein. The D gene is left open where the match is weak. Rows may omit the clone size; those that give it use once, few, many or a size class.

d_gene: .; abundance: once; j_gene: TRBJ2-1; v_gene: TRBV29-1; CDR3nt: TGCAGCGTTGAGGCCGGGACCACCGGGACTCAGCAGTTCTTC; CDR3aa: CSVEAGTTGTQQFF
d_gene: .; abundance: .; j_gene: TRBJ1-6; v_gene: TRBV7-2; CDR3nt: TGTGCCAGCAGCTTGCGGGACGGTGATTCACCCCTCCACTTT; CDR3aa: CASSLRDGDSPLHF
d_gene: TRBD1; abundance: .; j_gene: TRBJ1-5; v_gene: TRBV5-5; CDR3nt: TGTGCCAGCAGCCTGCCCGGGAGCAGGGGGATTCAGCCCCAGCATTTT; CDR3aa: CASSLPGSRGIQPQHF
d_gene: TRBD2; abundance: .; j_gene: TRBJ2-4; v_gene: TRBV29-1; CDR3nt: TGCAGCGTTGGAGGGTGGGAGGGCCAAAACATTCAGTACTTC; CDR3aa: CSVGGWEGQNIQYF
d_gene: TRBD1; abundance: .; j_gene: TRBJ1-1; v_gene: TRBV19; CDR3nt: TGTGCCAGTAGTAAAACTACAGGGGTCCGGACTGAAGCTTTCTTT; CDR3aa: CASSKTTGVRTEAFF
d_gene: .; abundance: .; j_gene: TRBJ1-2; v_gene: TRBV5-6; CDR3nt: TGTGCCAGCAGCTTGGTGTCAGGGGATAGGTATGGCTACACCTTC; CDR3aa: CASSLVSGDRYGYTF
d_gene: .; abundance: .; j_gene: TRBJ2-7; v_gene: TRBV18; CDR3nt: TGTGCCAGCTCAACCGTTAGAGGGGGAACCGCCTACGAGCAGTACTTC; CDR3aa: CASSTVRGGTAYEQYF
d_gene: .; abundance: .; j_gene: TRBJ1-1; v_gene: TRBV5-1; CDR3nt: TGCGCCAGCAGCTCTGGACAGAGGAACACTGAAGCTTTCTTT; CDR3aa: CASSSGQRNTEAFF
d_gene: TRBD2; abundance: .; j_gene: TRBJ2-2; v_gene: TRBV3-1/TRBV3-2; CDR3nt: TGTGCCAGCAGCCCCTTGGCGGGAGTCGTAGCTACCGGGGAGCTGTTTTTT; CDR3aa: CASSPLAGVVATGELFF
d_gene: .; abundance: .; j_gene: TRBJ2-1; v_gene: TRBV7-3; CDR3nt: TGTGCCAGCAGCTTAGGCCCTTACAATGAGCAGTTCTTC; CDR3aa: CASSLGPYNEQFF
d_gene: .; abundance: .; j_gene: TRBJ2-2; v_gene: TRBV5-1; CDR3nt: TGCGCCAGCACCCAGACAGGTGTCACCGGGGAGCTGTTTTTT; CDR3aa: CASTQTGVTGELFF
d_gene: .; abundance: few; j_gene: TRBJ1-2; v_gene: TRBV7-8; CDR3nt: TGTGCCAGCAGCTTAGCCCGGGGGGGAGGGTATGGCTACACCTTC; CDR3aa: CASSLARGGGYGYTF
d_gene: TRBD2; abundance: .; j_gene: TRBJ2-2; v_gene: TRBV9; CDR3nt: TGTGCCAGCAGCGTAGAGGCGGGAGGGCGGAACACCGGGGAGCTGTTTTTT; CDR3aa: CASSVEAGGRNTGELFF
d_gene: TRBD1; abundance: .; j_gene: TRBJ1-1; v_gene: TRBV5-1; CDR3nt: TGCGCCAGCAGCTTACAAGACAGGGCCCCTGAAGCTTTCTTT; CDR3aa: CASSLQDRAPEAFF
d_gene: TRBD1; abundance: .; j_gene: TRBJ1-5; v_gene: TRBV30; CDR3nt: TGTGCCTGGAGTTGGACAGGGGGGAATCAGCCCCAGCATTTT; CDR3aa: CAWSWTGGNQPQHF
d_gene: TRBD1; abundance: .; j_gene: TRBJ2-1; v_gene: TRBV5-4; CDR3nt: TGTGCCGGAGGACAGGGCGGCAAGGGTAGCAATGAGCAGTTCTTC; CDR3aa: CAGGQGGKGSNEQFF
d_gene: TRBD1; abundance: .; j_gene: TRBJ1-5; v_gene: TRBV7-2; CDR3nt: TGTGCCAGCAGCTATGTCGCAGGGGGCGGGGGTCAGCCCCAGCATTTT; CDR3aa: CASSYVAGGGGQPQHF
d_gene: .; abundance: .; j_gene: TRBJ2-6; v_gene: TRBV27; CDR3nt: TGTGCCAGCAGTTTAGGGGAGGCTGGGGCCAACGTCCTGACTTTC; CDR3aa: CASSLGEAGANVLTF
d_gene: .; abundance: .; j_gene: TRBJ2-6; v_gene: TRBV9; CDR3nt: TGTGCCAGCAGCGTAGCACAGAGCGGGGCCAACGTCCTGACTTTC; CDR3aa: CASSVAQSGANVLTF
d_gene: .; abundance: few; j_gene: TRBJ1-2; v_gene: TRBV5-4; CDR3nt: TGTGCCAGCAGCTTAAACACCTATGGCTACACCTTC; CDR3aa: CASSLNTYGYTF
d_gene: TRBD1; abundance: .; j_gene: TRBJ1-1; v_gene: TRBV9; CDR3nt: TGTGCCAGCAGCGTAGTTGGACAGGGGGAGGGTGAAGCTTTCTTT; CDR3aa: CASSVVGQGEGEAFF
d_gene: .; abundance: .; j_gene: TRBJ1-1; v_gene: TRBV20-1; CDR3nt: TGCAGTGCCCTTACCGGGGCTGAAGCTTTCTTT; CDR3aa: CSALTGAEAFF
d_gene: .; abundance: once; j_gene: TRBJ2-3; v_gene: TRBV7-9; CDR3nt: TGTGCCAGCAGCTTAGCGGGAGCCGCAGATACGCAGTATTTT; CDR3aa: CASSLAGAADTQYF
d_gene: .; abundance: .; j_gene: TRBJ2-7; v_gene: TRBV5-1; CDR3nt: TGCGCCAGCAGCTCGTCCTACGAGCAGTACTTC; CDR3aa: CASSSSYEQYF
d_gene: .; abundance: .; j_gene: TRBJ2-7; v_gene: TRBV14; CDR3nt: TGTGCCAGCAGCCAATCGGGACTGACCTACGAGCAGTACTTC; CDR3aa: CASSQSGLTYEQYF
d_gene: .; abundance: .; j_gene: TRBJ1-4; v_gene: TRBV5-1; CDR3nt: TGCGCCAGCAGCTTTTCTCGCAGTCATGCAACTAATGAAAAACTGTTTTTT; CDR3aa: CASSFSRSHATNEKLFF
d_gene: TRBD1; abundance: .; j_gene: TRBJ2-3; v_gene: TRBV19; CDR3nt: TGTGCCAGTAGGGGACAGTGGGCGTCAGATACGCAGTATTTT; CDR3aa: CASRGQWASDTQYF
d_gene: TRBD2; abundance: .; j_gene: TRBJ2-1; v_gene: TRBV2; CDR3nt: TGTGCCAGCAACCCATTACTAGCGTCTGAGCAGTTCTTC; CDR3aa: CASNPLLASEQFF
d_gene: .; abundance: .; j_gene: TRBJ1-1; v_gene: TRBV6-5; CDR3nt: TGTGCCAGCACTCATGGGGGGTCTGAAGCTTTCTTT; CDR3aa: CASTHGGSEAFF
d_gene: .; abundance: .; j_gene: TRBJ2-5; v_gene: TRBV5-5; CDR3nt: TGTGCCAGCAGCTTGAGCGGGCAGGGAGAAGAGACCCAGTACTTC; CDR3aa: CASSLSGQGEETQYF
d_gene: TRBD1; abundance: .; j_gene: TRBJ1-1; v_gene: TRBV25-1; CDR3nt: TGTGCCAGCAGTGCCGACAGGGGGCTGTCCACTGAAGCTTTCTTT; CDR3aa: CASSADRGLSTEAFF
d_gene: .; abundance: .; j_gene: TRBJ1-5; v_gene: TRBV25-1; CDR3nt: TGTGCCAGACCACGGCAGGGCGACAATCAGCCCCAGCATTTT; CDR3aa: CARPRQGDNQPQHF
d_gene: .; abundance: .; j_gene: TRBJ1-1; v_gene: TRBV28; CDR3nt: TGTGCCAGCAGTTCGCGTGGCCGCAGGACTGAAGCTTTCTTT; CDR3aa: CASSSRGRRTEAFF
d_gene: TRBD2; abundance: .; j_gene: TRBJ2-3; v_gene: TRBV30; CDR3nt: TGTGCCTGGAGCTCGGGACTAGCGACCACAGATACGCAGTATTTT; CDR3aa: CAWSSGLATTDTQYF
d_gene: TRBD2; abundance: .; j_gene: TRBJ2-3; v_gene: TRBV3-1/TRBV3-2; CDR3nt: TGTGCCAGCAGTTGGGGACTAGCGGGAGCCACAGATACGCAGTATTTT; CDR3aa: CASSWGLAGATDTQYF
d_gene: .; abundance: few; j_gene: TRBJ1-1; v_gene: TRBV6-5; CDR3nt: TGTGCCAGCAGGCAGGGTCGGGACACTGAAGCTTTCTTT; CDR3aa: CASRQGRDTEAFF
d_gene: TRBD2; abundance: .; j_gene: TRBJ2-2; v_gene: TRBV12-3/TRBV12-4; CDR3nt: TGTGCCAGCAGTTTGCGGGAGGGGGAGCTGTTTTTT; CDR3aa: CASSLREGELFF
d_gene: .; abundance: .; j_gene: TRBJ1-2; v_gene: TRBV6-5; CDR3nt: TGTGCCAGCAGCCTAAATTCTAACTATGGCTACACCTTC; CDR3aa: CASSLNSNYGYTF
d_gene: .; abundance: .; j_gene: TRBJ1-5; v_gene: TRBV28; CDR3nt: TGTGCCAGCAGTTTGGGGACTTATAGCAATCAGCCCCAGCATTTT; CDR3aa: CASSLGTYSNQPQHF
d_gene: TRBD1; abundance: .; j_gene: TRBJ1-5; v_gene: TRBV28; CDR3nt: TGTGCCAGCAGCACGGGACAGGGGTGGGCTCAGCCCCAGCATTTT; CDR3aa: CASSTGQGWAQPQHF
d_gene: .; abundance: .; j_gene: TRBJ2-1; v_gene: TRBV2; CDR3nt: TGTGCCAGCAGCCCCCAAGCAAGGGCTCAGGGGGAGCAGTTCTTC; CDR3aa: CASSPQARAQGEQFF